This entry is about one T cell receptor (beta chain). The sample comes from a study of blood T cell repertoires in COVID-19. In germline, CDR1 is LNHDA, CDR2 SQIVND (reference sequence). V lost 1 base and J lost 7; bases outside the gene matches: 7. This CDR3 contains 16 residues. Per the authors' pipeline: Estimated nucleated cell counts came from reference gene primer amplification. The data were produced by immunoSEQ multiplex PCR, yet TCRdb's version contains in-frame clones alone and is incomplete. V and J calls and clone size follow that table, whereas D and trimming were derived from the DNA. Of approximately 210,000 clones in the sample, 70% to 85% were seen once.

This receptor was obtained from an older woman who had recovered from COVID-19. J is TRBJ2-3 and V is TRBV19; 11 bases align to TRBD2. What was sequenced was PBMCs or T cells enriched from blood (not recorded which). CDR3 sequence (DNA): TGTGCCAGTAGTATAGCTCTAGCGGGGGGCGCCTATACGCAGTATTTT. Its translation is CASSIALAGGAYTQYF.